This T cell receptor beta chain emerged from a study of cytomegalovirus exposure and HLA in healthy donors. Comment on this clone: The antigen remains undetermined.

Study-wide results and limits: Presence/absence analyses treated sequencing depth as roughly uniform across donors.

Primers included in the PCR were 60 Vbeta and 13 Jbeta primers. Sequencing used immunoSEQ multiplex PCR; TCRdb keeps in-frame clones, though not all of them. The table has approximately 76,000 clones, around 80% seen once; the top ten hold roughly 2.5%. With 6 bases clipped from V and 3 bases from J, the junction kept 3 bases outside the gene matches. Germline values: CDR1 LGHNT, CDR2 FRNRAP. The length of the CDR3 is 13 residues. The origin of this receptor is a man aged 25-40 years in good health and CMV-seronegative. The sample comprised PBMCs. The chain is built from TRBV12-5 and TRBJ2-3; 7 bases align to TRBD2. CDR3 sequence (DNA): TGTGCTAGTGGGGGAGGGGCAACAGATACGCAGTATTTT. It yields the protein CASGGGATDTQYF.